A selection of T cell receptor beta chains follows, all from one sample in a study of Ad26.COV2.S vaccination and SARS-CoV-2 variants. The protocol was immunoSEQ multiplex PCR, while the TCRdb copy is restricted to in-frame clones and leaves out a portion. The table shows under 250,000 clones, with about 83% occurring only once. This sample comprised peripheral blood, obtained in a trial of Ad26.COV2.S vaccine versus placebo. The source of these receptors is a person aged 18-65 years who received the Ad26.COV2.S COVID-19 vaccine or a placebo. Both conserved end residues are part of each CDR3. Fields, in order: D gene, clone size, J gene, V gene, CDR3 DNA, CDR3 protein. D genes are given only for firm matches. Size is stated for part of the rows, as once, few or many counts, or as a class when the clone is expanded.

D gene: NA; clone size: NA; J gene: TRBJ2-3; V gene: TRBV19; CDR3 DNA: TGTGCCAGTAGCTCCAGGGGCTCCACAGATACGCAGTATTTT; CDR3 protein: CASSSRGSTDTQYF
D gene: NA; clone size: NA; J gene: TRBJ2-1; V gene: TRBV4-2; CDR3 DNA: TGTGCCAGCACCCCGGGACATAGATACAATGAGCAGTTCTTC; CDR3 protein: CASTPGHRYNEQFF
D gene: NA; clone size: NA; J gene: TRBJ2-7; V gene: TRBV11-1; CDR3 DNA: TGTGCCAGCAGCTTAGAGTCAGCTACCTACGAGCAGTACTTC; CDR3 protein: CASSLESATYEQYF
D gene: NA; clone size: once; J gene: TRBJ2-7; V gene: TRBV9; CDR3 DNA: TGTGCCAGTGGGCAGGGGAGGAACGGCGAGCAGTACTTC; CDR3 protein: CASGQGRNGEQYF
D gene: TRBD1; clone size: NA; J gene: TRBJ2-5; V gene: TRBV7-9; CDR3 DNA: TGTGCCAGCAGCTTAGCGACAGGGGGCCTAGCGACCCAGTACTTC; CDR3 protein: CASSLATGGLATQYF
D gene: TRBD1; clone size: NA; J gene: TRBJ2-1; V gene: TRBV27; CDR3 DNA: TGTGCCAGCAGTTTTTACAGGGGCAGGAATGAGCAGTTCTTC; CDR3 protein: CASSFYRGRNEQFF
D gene: NA; clone size: NA; J gene: TRBJ1-2; V gene: TRBV27; CDR3 DNA: TGTGCCAGCAGAAGGTCAGGGAGTGGCTATGGCTACACCTTC; CDR3 protein: CASRRSGSGYGYTF
D gene: TRBD1; clone size: NA; J gene: TRBJ1-5; V gene: TRBV18; CDR3 DNA: TGTGCCAGCTCACCCACCGGGACAGGGAATCAGCCCCAGCATTTT; CDR3 protein: CASSPTGTGNQPQHF
D gene: NA; clone size: NA; J gene: TRBJ1-2; V gene: TRBV18; CDR3 DNA: TGTGCCAGCTCACCAGGGGCAGGGATTCTCTATGGCTACACCTTC; CDR3 protein: CASSPGAGILYGYTF
D gene: NA; clone size: NA; J gene: TRBJ2-5; V gene: TRBV6-5; CDR3 DNA: TGTGCCAGCAGTTACCCGACCGGGAGTCAGTACTTC; CDR3 protein: CASSYPTGSQYF
D gene: NA; clone size: NA; J gene: TRBJ1-3; V gene: TRBV3-1/TRBV3-2; CDR3 DNA: TGTGCCAGCAGCCAGGGTCAGCTTCTCTCTGGAAACACCATATATTTT; CDR3 protein: CASSQGQLLSGNTIYF
D gene: NA; clone size: NA; J gene: TRBJ1-1; V gene: TRBV18; CDR3 DNA: TGTGCCAGCTCACCCCAGGGAATAGACACTGAAGCTTTCTTT; CDR3 protein: CASSPQGIDTEAFF
D gene: TRBD2; clone size: NA; J gene: TRBJ2-1; V gene: TRBV6-5; CDR3 DNA: TGTGCCAGCAGTCGGCTAGCGGGAGTGAATGAGCAGTTCTTC; CDR3 protein: CASSRLAGVNEQFF
D gene: TRBD1; clone size: few; J gene: TRBJ1-2; V gene: TRBV19; CDR3 DNA: TGTGCCAGTAGTATATCCAGGGGGCAAGGGTCCTATGGCTACACCTTC; CDR3 protein: CASSISRGQGSYGYTF
D gene: NA; clone size: NA; J gene: TRBJ2-1; V gene: TRBV15; CDR3 DNA: TGTGCCACCCCATCTATAGTACCTTCAGCGCGGGTTAGGGAATACAATGAGCAGTTCTTC; CDR3 protein: CATPSIVPSARVREYNEQFF
D gene: NA; clone size: NA; J gene: TRBJ2-1; V gene: TRBV25-1; CDR3 DNA: TGTGCCAGCAAATCCTACAATGAGCAGTTCTTC; CDR3 protein: CASKSYNEQFF
D gene: TRBD1; clone size: NA; J gene: TRBJ1-5; V gene: TRBV19; CDR3 DNA: TGTGCCAGTAGTCCTCCAGGGGGCGCGGGCAATCAGCCCCAGCATTTT; CDR3 protein: CASSPPGGAGNQPQHF
D gene: TRBD2; clone size: NA; J gene: TRBJ2-3; V gene: TRBV7-8; CDR3 DNA: TGTGCCAGCAGCGTCCTAGCGGGATACACAGATACGCAGTATTTT; CDR3 protein: CASSVLAGYTDTQYF
D gene: NA; clone size: NA; J gene: TRBJ2-3; V gene: TRBV7-2; CDR3 DNA: TGTGCCAGCAGCTTATCGCGGCGACTCACAGATACGCAGTATTTT; CDR3 protein: CASSLSRRLTDTQYF
D gene: TRBD2; clone size: NA; J gene: TRBJ2-1; V gene: TRBV7-8; CDR3 DNA: TGTGCCAGCAGACTAGCGGGACATGAGCAGTTCTTC; CDR3 protein: CASRLAGHEQFF
D gene: NA; clone size: NA; J gene: TRBJ2-6; V gene: TRBV5-1; CDR3 DNA: TGCGCCAGCAGGGTCGGCTCTGGGGCCAACGTCCTGACTTTC; CDR3 protein: CASRVGSGANVLTF
D gene: TRBD2; clone size: NA; J gene: TRBJ2-3; V gene: TRBV2; CDR3 DNA: TGTGCCAGCGTCCGGCGGGAGACGGCAGATACGCAGTATTTT; CDR3 protein: CASVRRETADTQYF
D gene: NA; clone size: NA; J gene: TRBJ1-2; V gene: TRBV6-5; CDR3 DNA: TGTGCCAGCAGTTACTCTGGCGTAGCTAACTATGGCTACACCTTC; CDR3 protein: CASSYSGVANYGYTF